Reported below is one T cell receptor (beta chain). No antigen is known for it. Germline V gene data show CDR1 as SEHNR and CDR2 as FQNEAQ (reference sequence). The CDR3 loop spans 15 amino acids. Trimming shortened V by 1 base and J by 0 bases, and 8 bases separated the two germline ends. The sample comes from a study of cytotoxic CD8 clonotypes in ibrutinib-treated CLL. Across the whole study: The taking of response samples occurred after a median 12 months of treatment, with a range of 6 to 36. Broader study findings: Private clonotypes, not public ones, expanded at ibrutinib response. Higher clonality was seen at ibrutinib response and a return toward baseline at progression.

Profiled with immunoSEQ multiplex PCR; TCRdb holds only in-frame clones, not every one. The top ten hold around 5.3% of the sample, which has about 270,000 clones, 76% seen once. The chain couples TRBV7-9 to TRBJ2-3; D gene uncertain. The sample was PBMCs, taken at disease progression, from a patient treated with ibrutinib. This TCR came from a human donor with chronic lymphocytic leukemia. The CDR3 DNA reads as TGTGCCAGCAGCTTAGTAAGCCTTAGCACAGATACGCAGTATTTT. Residues: CASSLVSLSTDTQYF.